These 25 T cell receptor beta chains share one sample of origin, sequenced in a study of cytomegalovirus exposure and HLA in healthy donors (TCRdb year 2017). Libraries were prepared through the immunoSEQ multiplex PCR assay. TCRdb took over this immuneACCESS table, retaining in-frame rearrangements with V and J assigned. Such tables are incomplete; in checked studies, under half of the missing clones stem from an unresolved V gene, and the remainder is unexplained. The sample contains about 330,000 clones, around 90% of them found a single time. The ten largest clonotypes hold more than 0.9% of the sample. The source material was PBMCs. These receptors were taken from a woman aged 25 to 39 in good health and CMV-seropositive.

This chain's CDR3 is CASSLTGGNQPQHF. CDR3 sequence (DNA): TGTGCCAGCAGTTTAACGGGGGGCAATCAGCCCCAGCATTTT. This sequence joins TRBV6-1 and TRBJ1-5; D perhaps matches TRBD1 (5 bases). This CDR3 has 14 residues. Germline V gene lookup returns CDR1 MNHNS and CDR2 SASEGT. With 5 bases removed from V and 2 bases from J, the gap between germline ends came to 10 bases.

This clone occurred a few times. V is TRBV18 and J is TRBJ1-2; D is undetermined. CDR1 is KGHSH and CDR2 is LQKENI in the germline V gene. V was trimmed by 6 bases and J by 3 bases, leaving 14 bases between them. There are 14 residues in the CDR3. CDR3 bases: TGTGCCAGCTCTCCAGGTCTCCGCGACTATGGCTACACCTTC. Translation gives CASSPGLRDYGYTF.

The chain links TRBV18 to TRBJ2-7; D unresolved. The CDR3 spans 13 residues. The germline V gene encodes CDR1 KGHSH and CDR2 LQKENI. Trimming cost V 7 bases and J 0 bases, with 10 bases left between them. The CDR3 DNA reads TGTGCCAGCTACGACACAAACTCCTACGAGCAGTACTTC. As protein: CASYDTNSYEQYF.

V and J are TRBV28 and TRBJ2-3; 13 bases map to TRBD2. CDR3 length: 16 residues. CDR1 is MDHEN and CDR2 is SYDVKM in the germline V gene. Trimming removed 3 bases from V and 5 bases from J; junction bases left unmatched: 5. DNA for the CDR3: TGTGCCAGCAGTTTTACTAGCGGGGGGGCTGAAGATACGCAGTATTTT. Amino acid sequence: CASSFTSGGAEDTQYF.

The genes are TRBV27 and TRBJ2-3; unclear D gene. This CDR3 spans 17 amino acids. V was shortened by 6 bases and J by 2 bases, with 21 bases between the two germline ends. CDR1 and CDR2 (germline): MNHEY, SMNVEV (reference sequence). CDR3: CASSPGDARRYTDTQYF. In DNA, the CDR3 is TGTGCCAGCAGCCCAGGTGATGCGCGGCGATACACAGATACGCAGTATTTT.

The chain recombines TRBV27 with TRBJ1-4, with D possibly being TRBD1 (5 bases). Germline V gene lookup returns CDR1 MNHEY and CDR2 SMNVEV (reference sequence). This CDR3 region has 13 residues. V lost 9 bases, J lost 4 bases, and 12 bases lay in between. CDR3 amino acids: CASRQTHNEKLFF. The CDR3 nucleotides read TGTGCCAGTAGACAGACACATAATGAAAAACTGTTTTTT.

This clone turned up a few times. The V call is TRBV4-1, the J call TRBJ2-7, with a possible D match to TRBD2 (5 bases). Germline V gene lookup returns CDR1 MGHRA and CDR2 YSYEKL. This CDR3 is 15 amino acids long. V lost 3 bases, J lost 0 bases, and 12 bases lay in between. CDR3 DNA sequence: TGCGCCAGCAGCCAGAGTCACGGGGACTCCTACGAGCAGTACTTC. Translating gives CASSQSHGDSYEQYF.

The rearrangement joins TRBV28 to TRBJ1-1; D not certain. CDR1 and CDR2 (germline): MDHEN, SYDVKM. CDR3 length equals 18 residues. Trimming took 4 bases from V and 2 from J, leaving 23 bases between them. The CDR3 here is CASSSLTGGAIGNTEAFF. CDR3 bases: TGTGCCAGCAGTTCCCTCACCGGAGGTGCCATAGGAAACACTGAAGCTTTCTTT.

CDR3: CATTRADNYGYTF. DNA for the CDR3: TGTGCCACCACCAGGGCCGATAACTATGGCTACACCTTC. This chain uses TRBV15 with TRBJ1-2; TRBD1 might be the D (5 bases). Germline lookup yields CDR1 LNHNV and CDR2 YYDKDF (reference sequence). The germline V and J ends were trimmed by 7 bases and 1 base, with 10 bases remaining between them. CDR3 length equals 13 residues.

The rearrangement joins TRBV19 to TRBJ1-1; tentatively, D is TRBD1 (5 bases). The V end lost 10 bases, the J end lost 7 bases, and 16 bases lay between the germline ends. The CDR3 spans 12 residues. CDR1 and CDR2 from the germline V gene are LNHDA and SQIVND (reference sequence). CDR3 sequence (DNA): TGTGCCACCACCGCAGGGTGGAGTGAAGCTTTCTTT. Protein: CATTAGWSEAFF. Full variable domain (rest looked up from reference TRBV19 and TRBJ1-1): DGGITQSPKYLFRKEGQNVTLSCEQNLNHDAMYWYRQDPGQGLRLIYYSQIVNDFQKGDIAEGYSVSREKKESFPLTVTSAQKNPTAFYLCATTAGWSEAFFGQGTRLTVV.

This clone was counted a single time. This chain links TRBV6-6 with TRBJ1-3, with 7 bases fitting TRBD1. Germline V lookup: CDR1 MNHNY, CDR2 SVGAGI (reference sequence). Unmatched junction bases numbered 7, after V lost 5 bases and J lost 0 bases. The CDR3 is made up of 16 amino acids. DNA for the CDR3: TGTGCCAGCAGTACTACAGGGGCCCACTCTGGAAACACCATATATTTT. Translation: CASSTTGAHSGNTIYF.

For the CDR3, the DNA is TGTGCCAGTAATCGTTACCGATCGGAAAATCAGCCCCAGCATTTT. Its translation is CASNRYRSENQPQHF. The chain joins TRBV19 to TRBJ1-5; D not certain. This CDR3 spans 15 amino acids. Germline values: CDR1 LNHDA, CDR2 SQIVND (reference sequence). The V end was cut by 7 bases, the J end by 4 bases, with 17 bases between.

The V call is TRBV18, the J call TRBJ1-2; D unresolved. V was shortened by 0 bases and J by 2 bases, with 13 bases between the two germline ends. The germline gives CDR1 KGHSH, CDR2 LQKENI. There are 16 residues in the CDR3. The CDR3 sequence: CASSPPNGRENYGYTF. Written as DNA, the CDR3 is TGTGCCAGCTCACCACCTAACGGGAGAGAGAACTATGGCTACACCTTC.

The chain is built from TRBV4-2 and TRBJ1-1; TRBD1 might be the D (6 bases). The CDR3 totals 16 residues. With 2 bases removed from V and 5 bases from J, the gap between germline ends came to 18 bases. Looked up from germline, CDR1 is LGHNA and CDR2 is YNFKEQ. CDR3 amino acids: CASSQPSRGAGTEAFF. The CDR3 DNA is TGTGCCAGCAGCCAACCAAGCAGGGGCGCGGGGACTGAAGCTTTCTTT.

The table lists this clone with a count of one. The chain carries TRBV15 and TRBJ2-3; 12 nucleotides match TRBD2. The CDR3 is 16 residues long. V lost 3 bases to trimming and J lost 5 bases; unmatched junction nucleotides: 6. Germline values: CDR1 LNHNV, CDR2 YYDKDF (reference sequence). The CDR3 nucleotides read TGTGCCACCAGCAGCCCGACTAGCGGGAGTATAGATACGCAGTATTTT. Translating gives CATSSPTSGSIDTQYF.

A word on this clone: Within the sample, other DNA sequences also encode this same CDR3. The chain employs TRBV7-9 and TRBJ1-2; D unresolved. The CDR3 has 11 amino acids. Trimming left V 3 bases short and J 7 bases short, with 6 bases between. Germline loops: CDR1 SEHNR, CDR2 FQNEAQ (reference sequence). CDR3 residues: CASSLDGGYTF. CDR3 nucleotide sequence: TGTGCCAGCAGCTTGGACGGTGGCTACACCTTC.

The rearrangement joins TRBV10-3 to TRBJ2-3; no firm D call. Germline V CDR1 and CDR2: ENHRY, SYGVKD. The CDR3 runs to 17 residues. Deletions cut 0 bases from V and 6 bases from J, with 19 bases between. The CDR3 protein is CAISESETPPVGDTQYF. CDR3 DNA: TGTGCCATCAGTGAGTCAGAGACGCCGCCAGTCGGGGATACGCAGTATTTT.

This chain joins TRBV9 and TRBJ2-7; 12 bases fit TRBD2. V lost 3 bases to trimming and J lost 0 bases; unmatched junction nucleotides: 7. The germline V gene has CDR1 SGDLS and CDR2 YYNGEE. This CDR3 contains 17 residues. The CDR3 sequence is CASSALAGGKSSYEQYF. For the CDR3, the DNA is TGTGCCAGCAGCGCACTAGCGGGGGGCAAGAGCTCCTACGAGCAGTACTTC.

V usage is TRBV30 and J usage is TRBJ1-2; D remains ambiguous. In germline, CDR1 is GTSNPN, CDR2 SVGIG (reference sequence). This CDR3 comprises 13 residues. The germline V and J ends were trimmed by 4 bases and 4 bases, with 13 bases remaining between them. CDR3 residues: CAWTSGSGYGYTF. In nucleotides, the CDR3 is TGTGCCTGGACCTCCGGGTCGGGCTATGGCTACACCTTC. The whole variable domain, filled in from reference TRBV30 and TRBJ1-2, reads SQTIHQWPATLVQPVGSPLSLECTVEGTSNPNLYWYRQAAGRGLQLLFYSVGIGQISSEVPQNLSASRPQDRQFILSSKKLLLSDSGFYLCAWTSGSGYGYTFGSGTRLTVV.

The chain carries TRBV6-5 and TRBJ2-7; maybe TRBD2 (6 bases). Germline loops: CDR1 MNHEY, CDR2 SVGAGI. The CDR3 runs 14 residues. The germline V and J ends were trimmed by 6 bases and 2 bases, with 14 bases remaining between them. CDR3 DNA sequence: TGTGCCAGCAGGACTCCGCGGGGAGCCTACGAGCAGTACTTC. Translating it yields CASRTPRGAYEQYF.

The CDR3: CASSPRGGEDTIYF. CDR3 coding DNA: TGTGCCAGCAGCCCAAGGGGGGGCGAAGACACCATATATTTT. The J gene is TRBJ1-3, the V gene TRBV9, with D perhaps matching TRBD1 (6 bases). There are 14 residues in the CDR3. Germline V CDR1 and CDR2: SGDLS, YYNGEE. V was trimmed by 4 bases and J by 8 bases, leaving 16 bases between them.

V is TRBV4-3 and J is TRBJ2-3, with no clear D. This CDR3 contains 15 residues. Per the germline V gene, CDR1 is LGHNA and CDR2 is YSLEER. Deletions cut 0 bases from V and 4 bases from J, with 11 bases between. CDR3 sequence: CASSQDYREPDTQYF. The CDR3, as DNA: TGCGCCAGCAGCCAAGATTACCGAGAGCCAGATACGCAGTATTTT.

This chain links TRBV10-3 with TRBJ1-5; TRBD1 matches at 9 bases. Germline V CDR1 and CDR2: ENHRY, SYGVKD. This CDR3 region has 14 residues. The trim removed 4 bases at V and 5 bases at J, leaving 3 bases unmatched. In DNA form, the CDR3 reads TGTGCCATCAGTGGGAGACAGGGGGATCAGCCCCAGCATTTT. As protein: CAISGRQGDQPQHF.

V is TRBV7-6 and J is TRBJ1-2; 9 bases line up with TRBD1. The CDR3 loop spans 16 amino acids. V shed 5 bases, J shed 5 bases, and the junction held 12 bases outside the gene matches. Germline V gene data show CDR1 as SGHVS and CDR2 as FNYEAQ. CDR3 nucleotides: TGTGCCAGCAGCCCCCGCGGGACAGGGAATTTTTATGGCTACACCTTC. It specifies CASSPRGTGNFYGYTF.

The chain combines TRBV6-4 with TRBJ2-1; 9 bases line up with TRBD1. The CDR3 is 12 residues long. Germline V gives CDR1 MRHNA, CDR2 SNTAGT. After removal of 9 bases from V and 5 bases from J, the junction contained 2 bases not matched to a gene. Here the CDR3 reads CASRDRDNEQFF. CDR3 coding DNA: TGTGCCAGTCGGGACAGGGACAATGAGCAGTTCTTC.